The following is a TCR beta chain sequence with its context. Its cognate antigen is unknown. PCR used 60 Vbeta primers and 13 Jbeta primers. Assay: immunoSEQ multiplex PCR; the TCRdb copy retains only in-frame clones and omits some. Among more than 100,000 clones, approximately 64% were seen once, and the ten largest hold 2.4%. The data are from a study of cytomegalovirus exposure and HLA in healthy donors. Study context: As an earlier analysis found, about 179 million T cells yielded some 120 million unique TCR beta sequences.

Overall study findings and caveats: A cluster of highly shared sequence variants was likely a sequencing artifact.

The receptor was derived from a woman in her 40s in good health and CMV-seronegative. The sequenced sample was PBMCs.

CDR3 residues: CASRKSSGRNTEAFF. CDR3 sequence (DNA): TGTGCCTCCCGTAAGTCGTCAGGTAGGAACACTGAAGCTTTCTTT. The chain has TRBV30 and TRBJ1-1; D not certain. Per germline, CDR1 GTSNPN and CDR2 SVGIG (reference sequence). Trimming left V 7 bases short and J 1 base short, with 19 bases between. The CDR3 is made up of 15 amino acids.